This is a list of T cell receptor beta chains from one sample in a study of control samples from healthy donors and cancer patients. Only in-frame clones appear in the TCRdb table, and some are missing; sequencing was by immunoSEQ multiplex PCR. The sample includes more than 25,000 clones, 91% seen only once; the top ten take 9.5% to 15%. Input material: PBMCs. Every receptor here comes from a man between 45 and 60 years old with lung cancer. CDR3s include the opening cysteine and the closing phenylalanine or tryptophan. Fields, in order: clone size, V gene, CDR3 length, D gene, J gene, CDR3 protein, CDR3 DNA. A D gene is named only where the DNA matches it firmly. Not every row has a clone size; where given, it reads once, few, many or a size class.

NA,TRBV11-3,18,TRBD2,TRBJ2-2,CASSLGLAEFTDTGELFF,TGTGCCAGCAGCTTGGGACTAGCGGAATTCACTGACACCGGGGAGCTGTTTTTT
NA,TRBV24-1,13,NA,TRBJ2-3,CATSGGNTDTQYF,TGTGCCACCAGTGGGGGGAACACAGATACGCAGTATTTT
NA,TRBV12-3/TRBV12-4,13,NA,TRBJ1-1,CASSPMQGSEAFF,TGTGCCAGCAGTCCGATGCAGGGTTCTGAAGCTTTCTTT
NA,TRBV6-2/TRBV6-3,16,TRBD1,TRBJ2-4,CASSNWDRGPEYIQYF,TGTGCCAGCAGCAATTGGGACAGGGGGCCGGAATACATTCAGTACTTC
NA,TRBV9,13,NA,TRBJ1-4,CASSAGDHEKLFF,TGTGCCAGCAGCGCCGGCGATCATGAAAAACTGTTTTTT
NA,TRBV25-1,13,TRBD1,TRBJ1-1,CASSKTGATEAFF,TGTGCCAGCAGTAAGACAGGGGCCACTGAAGCTTTCTTT
NA,TRBV12-3/TRBV12-4,12,NA,TRBJ1-1,CASSFQDSEAFF,TGTGCCAGCAGTTTCCAGGACAGTGAAGCTTTCTTT
medium-sized,TRBV30,13,NA,TRBJ2-2,CAWSHMGTGELFF,TGTGCCTGGAGCCATATGGGGACCGGGGAGCTGTTTTTT
NA,TRBV2,14,TRBD1,TRBJ2-5,CASSDSSGGETQYF,TGTGCCAGCAGCGACTCTTCAGGGGGAGAGACCCAGTACTTC
few,TRBV28,15,TRBD1,TRBJ2-7,CASSLVQGIPYEQYF,TGTGCCAGCAGTTTGGTACAGGGGATCCCCTACGAGCAGTACTTC
few,TRBV2,14,NA,TRBJ2-6,CASSGPSGANVLTF,TGTGCCAGCAGTGGGCCTTCTGGGGCCAACGTCCTGACTTTC
NA,TRBV11-2,15,NA,TRBJ1-3,CASSLEYSWGNTIYF,TGTGCCAGCAGCTTAGAATACTCCTGGGGAAACACCATATATTTT
NA,TRBV10-3,18,TRBD2,TRBJ2-2,CAISFILSGGTNTGELFF,TGTGCCATCAGCTTTATCTTAAGCGGGGGGACGAACACCGGGGAGCTGTTTTTT
once,TRBV24-1,15,NA,TRBJ2-2,CATSEAGPLFVELFF,TGTGCCACCAGTGAGGCAGGGCCCCTCTTTGTGGAGCTGTTTTTT
NA,TRBV5-6,12,NA,TRBJ2-3,CASSSGADTQYF,TGTGCCAGCAGCTCGGGGGCAGATACGCAGTATTTT
NA,TRBV6-5,13,NA,TRBJ2-5,CASWRAGLETQYF,TGTGCCAGTTGGAGGGCAGGGTTAGAGACCCAGTACTTC
NA,TRBV9,15,NA,TRBJ1-5,CASSVNPGSDQPQHF,TGTGCCAGCAGCGTAAACCCAGGATCTGATCAGCCCCAGCATTTT
NA,TRBV18,15,NA,TRBJ2-3,CASSLQDTSTDTQYF,TGTGCCAGCTCACTACAGGATACTAGCACAGATACGCAGTATTTT
NA,TRBV6-5,14,NA,TRBJ2-5,CASSYFAGVETQYF,TGTGCCAGCAGTTACTTCGCCGGGGTAGAGACCCAGTACTTC
NA,TRBV2,12,NA,TRBJ2-1,CASRDRHNEQFF,TGTGCCAGCAGGGATCGGCACAATGAGCAGTTCTTC
NA,TRBV19,14,NA,TRBJ2-6,CASSTGSGANVLTF,TGTGCCAGTAGTACAGGGTCGGGGGCCAACGTCCTGACTTTC